This TCR beta chain was recorded in a study of T-cell memory formation after mild COVID-19. As to this clonotype: Its antigen is still unknown.

Study-level findings and limits: That cross-reactive memory joined was suggested by some responding clones appearing in pre-infection memory.

Germline CDR1 reads MNHEY; CDR2 reads SVGAGI. V shed 3 bases and J shed 0 bases, with 11 bases lying between them. CDR3 size: 15 residues. From the 5' RACE reads, TCRdb called clonotypes with MiXCR, one entry per CDR3 protein. Of around 390,000 distinct CDR3 sequences detected, approximately 15% appear once; the ten largest clones hold 20% to 25%. The chain uses TRBV6-5 and TRBJ1-1; D might be TRBD1 (5 bases). The origin of this receptor is a man between 18 and 35 years old who had mild COVID-19 (a few samples of this study predate the infection). Cell type and time point are not known. Material: PBMCs or a T cell subset sorted from them (not recorded which). As DNA, the CDR3 is TGTGCCAGCAGTTATGGGGACGGACTGAACACTGAAGCTTTCTTT. Protein product: CASSYGDGLNTEAFF.